Listed below are T cell receptor beta chains from one sample, sequenced in a study of blood T cells in healthy people across ages. TCRdb used MiXCR to reprocess the 5' RACE reads, holding one entry per CDR3 protein. The table shows 900,000 to 950,000 distinct CDR3 sequences, with almost 30% occurring only once. These data were likewise used in another study, on T cells of mothers and their children.

The specimen was blood. The receptor source for this set is a middle-aged woman in good health. The CDR3 runs from the conserved cysteine through the conserved F or W. Fields, in order: V gene, clone size, J gene, D gene, CDR3 protein, CDR3 DNA. D genes are given only for firm matches. Size is stated for part of the rows, as once, few or many counts, or as a class when the clone is expanded.

TRBV7-7	once	TRBJ1-1	.	CASSLQLTGVHTEAFF	TGTGCTAGCAGCCTCCAACTCACAGGTGTCCACACTGAAGCTTTCTTT
TRBV20-1	few	TRBJ1-1	.	CSAREVWDTEAFF	TGCAGTGCTAGAGAGGTCTGGGACACTGAAGCTTTCTTT
TRBV20-1	.	TRBJ2-1	TRBD2	CSARGASGNEQFF	TGCAGTGCTAGAGGCGCTAGCGGGAATGAGCAGTTCTTC
TRBV3-1	many	TRBJ2-7	.	CASSRLDYEQYF	TGTGCCAGCAGCCGCCTAGACTACGAGCAGTACTTC
TRBV5-1	few	TRBJ2-5	.	CASSSGVDVAETQYF	TGCGCCAGCAGCTCAGGGGTAGATGTTGCAGAGACCCAGTACTTC
TRBV6-2/TRBV6-3	few	TRBJ1-2	.	CASSERVYGYTF	TGTGCCAGCAGCGAACGGGTCTATGGCTACACCTTC
TRBV2	.	TRBJ1-4	TRBD1	CASHRQGSNEKLFF	TGTGCCAGCCACAGACAGGGGTCTAATGAAAAACTGTTTTTT
TRBV2	.	TRBJ1-4	TRBD1	CASSEVGTDNEKLFF	TGTGCCAGCAGTGAAGTTGGGACAGACAATGAAAAACTGTTTTTT
TRBV12-3/TRBV12-4	once	TRBJ2-1	TRBD2	CASKVGTSGGNEQFF	TGTGCCAGCAAGGTTGGGACTAGCGGGGGGAATGAGCAGTTCTTC
TRBV6-6	.	TRBJ2-1	.	CASSPRLTYNEQFF	TGTGCCAGCAGCCCCAGGTTAACCTACAATGAGCAGTTCTTC
TRBV4-2	many	TRBJ1-2	TRBD1	CASRQGGIGYTF	TGTGCCAGCAGACAGGGGGGAATAGGCTACACCTTC
TRBV5-1	.	TRBJ2-3	.	CASSVQGPDTQYF	TGCGCCAGCAGCGTCCAGGGCCCCGATACGCAGTATTTT
TRBV5-1	few	TRBJ2-5	.	CASSFMQVQETQYF	TGCGCCAGCAGCTTTATGCAGGTACAAGAGACCCAGTACTTC
TRBV12-3/TRBV12-4	many	TRBJ2-3	.	CASSLLRGGRTDTQYF	TGTGCCAGCAGCCTGCTGAGGGGGGGCAGGACAGATACGCAGTATTTT
TRBV5-1	many	TRBJ2-7	TRBD1	CASSVGQVDEQYF	TGCGCCAGCAGCGTGGGACAGGTAGACGAGCAGTACTTC
TRBV10-3	.	TRBJ2-5	.	CAISVSSQETQYF	TGTGCCATCAGTGTCTCCAGCCAAGAGACCCAGTACTTC
TRBV20-1	.	TRBJ2-2	.	CSASDFGAYTGELFF	TGCAGTGCTAGTGACTTTGGGGCCTACACCGGGGAGCTGTTTTTT
TRBV9	.	TRBJ2-7	.	CASSVQAKGSEQYF	TGTGCCAGCAGCGTGCAAGCTAAGGGGAGCGAGCAGTACTTC
TRBV29-1	many	TRBJ2-1	.	CSGIGISYNEQFF	TGCAGCGGGATAGGTATCTCCTACAATGAGCAGTTCTTC
TRBV27	many	TRBJ1-1	.	CASSSIGANTEAFF	TGTGCCAGCAGTTCGATAGGAGCGAACACTGAAGCTTTCTTT
TRBV6-2/TRBV6-3	few	TRBJ2-1	.	CASSYSGPFNNEQFF	TGTGCCAGCAGTTACTCGGGCCCATTTAACAATGAGCAGTTCTTC
TRBV11-2	.	TRBJ1-1	.	CASSLDSGENAFF	TGTGCCAGCAGCTTAGATTCTGGAGAAAACGCTTTCTTT
TRBV28	few	TRBJ2-7	.	CASRSSGEQYF	TGTGCCAGCAGGTCGAGCGGGGAGCAGTACTTC
TRBV10-2	.	TRBJ2-1	TRBD2	CASSDGGFHNEQFF	TGCGCCAGCAGTGACGGGGGGTTCCACAATGAGCAGTTCTTC
TRBV6-5	many	TRBJ1-2	.	CASRQGMGRTYGYTF	TGTGCCAGCAGGCAGGGCATGGGACGGACCTATGGCTACACCTTC
TRBV10-3	.	TRBJ2-5	.	CAISLGGQVRPEQYF	TGTGCCATCAGTTTGGGGGGGCAGGTCAGGCCGGAGCAGTACTTC
TRBV2	few	TRBJ1-2	.	CASIDTRGRMWYTF	TGTGCCAGCATTGACACTCGAGGTCGCATGTGGTACACCTTC
TRBV27	.	TRBJ2-1	TRBD1	CASSLMGQPSYEQFF	TGTGCCAGCAGTTTAATGGGACAGCCTTCCTACGAGCAGTTCTTC
TRBV11-2	many	TRBJ1-5	TRBD1	CASSITGESQPQHF	TGTGCCAGCAGCATCACAGGGGAAAGTCAGCCCCAGCATTTT
TRBV12-3/TRBV12-4	.	TRBJ1-2	.	CASSETPAGSYGYTF	TGTGCCAGCAGTGAGACACCGGCCGGATCTTATGGCTACACCTTC
TRBV5-1	.	TRBJ1-5	.	CASSLEYGSNQPQHF	TGCGCCAGCAGCTTGGAATACGGTAGCAATCAGCCCCAGCATTTT
TRBV15	.	TRBJ1-5	.	CATSRDGRGRSNQPQHF	TGTGCCACCAGCAGAGATGGACGAGGGAGGAGCAATCAGCCCCAGCATTTT
TRBV5-5	.	TRBJ2-7	.	CASETVTYPYEQYF	TGTGCCAGCGAGACAGTTACTTACCCCTACGAGCAGTACTTC
TRBV5-1	many	TRBJ2-3	.	CASSLAGSGTDTQYF	TGCGCCAGCAGCTTGGCGGGGAGCGGCACAGATACGCAGTATTTT
TRBV28	.	TRBJ1-3	TRBD1	CASSLLGTASGNTIYF	TGTGCCAGCAGTTTATTAGGGACAGCCTCTGGAAACACCATATATTTT
TRBV12-5	few	TRBJ1-5	TRBD1	CASGLVTGARQPQHF	TGTGCTAGTGGTTTGGTAACAGGGGCCAGGCAGCCCCAGCATTTT
TRBV5-1	few	TRBJ1-5	.	CASSLEPRDSNQPQHF	TGCGCCAGCAGCTTGGAACCTCGGGACAGCAATCAGCCCCAGCATTTT
TRBV19	.	TRBJ2-5	.	CASSATANQETQYF	TGTGCCAGTAGCGCGACAGCGAACCAAGAGACCCAGTACTTC
TRBV4-2	few	TRBJ2-6	.	CASSPGLSGANVPTF	TGTGCCAGTAGCCCGGGGCTCTCTGGGGCCAACGTCCCGACTTTC
TRBV7-9	.	TRBJ1-2	TRBD1	CASSRDRLDRGGYTF	TGTGCCAGCAGCCGGGACAGACTTGACCGCGGTGGCTACACCTTC
TRBV5-1	once	TRBJ2-3	.	CASSLQEADTQYF	TGCGCCAGCAGCCTACAGGAGGCAGATACGCAGTATTTT
TRBV3-1	.	TRBJ2-3	.	CASVLGSTDTQYF	TGTGCCAGCGTCCTAGGGAGCACAGATACGCAGTATTTT
TRBV18	.	TRBJ2-7	TRBD2	CASSPKASGGAGFSYNEQYF	TGTGCCAGCTCACCGAAAGCTAGCGGGGGGGCCGGTTTTTCCTACAATGAGCAGTACTTC
TRBV14	few	TRBJ2-7	TRBD2	CASSQAQGGRYEQYF	TGTGCCAGCAGCCAAGCGCAGGGAGGGAGGTACGAGCAGTACTTC